Following are 27 T cell receptor beta chains from one sample sequenced in a study of neoadjuvant anti-PD-1 for oral cavity cancer. The method was immunoSEQ multiplex PCR; TCRdb's version includes in-frame clones alone and lacks a portion of them. The table includes about 32,000 clones, about 80% detected once. This sample's time point: after neoadjuvant nivolumab, at surgical resection. Specimen: PBMCs, collected after nivolumab (anti-PD-1) treatment. These receptors were collected from a person between 35 and 79 years old with oral cavity squamous cell carcinoma.

V gene TRBV5-1 combines with J gene TRBJ1-1; D gene uncertain. V dropped 4 bases and J dropped 4 bases, with 20 bases sitting between them. This CDR3 has 16 amino acids. Germline CDR1 is SGHRS and CDR2 is YFSETQ. The CDR3 is CASSLIRGVGGTEAFF. The CDR3 bases are TGCGCCAGCAGCCTGATTCGGGGTGTCGGTGGCACTGAAGCTTTCTTT. The variable domain in full, completed from reference TRBV5-1 and TRBJ1-1, reads KAGVTQTPRYLIKTRGQQVTLSCSPISGHRSVSWYQQTPGQGLQFLFEYFSETQRNKGNFPGRFSGRQFSNSRSEMNVSTLELGDSALYLCASSLIRGVGGTEAFFGQGTRLTVV.

V usage is TRBV19 and J usage is TRBJ2-2; 15 positions agree with TRBD2. The CDR3 spans 18 residues. With 7 bases clipped from V and 4 bases from J, the junction kept 10 bases outside the gene matches. CDR1 and CDR2 (germline): LNHDA, SQIVND (reference sequence). For the CDR3, the DNA is TGTGCCAGTACCCCTGGACTAGCGGGGGGGCGCGGCACCGGGGAGCTGTTTTTT. Residues: CASTPGLAGGRGTGELFF.

The chain joins TRBV29-1 to TRBJ2-1; 7 positions agree with TRBD1. Germline values: CDR1 SQVTM, CDR2 ANQGSEA. V shed 8 bases, J shed 2 bases, and the junction held 3 bases outside the gene matches. CDR3 length: 12 residues. As DNA, the CDR3 is TGCAGCCACGGGACAGCCTACAATGAGCAGTTCTTC. This codes for CSHGTAYNEQFF.

This rearrangement joins TRBV6-9 to TRBJ2-2, with TRBD1 matching 7 bases. Germline values: CDR1 MNHGY, CDR2 SVAAGI. The CDR3 extends over 13 amino acids. The V segment lost 8 bases and the J segment 6 bases; nucleotides outside the gene matches: 6. The CDR3 reads CASRDRDAGELFF. The CDR3 coding sequence is TGTGCCAGCCGCGACAGGGACGCCGGGGAGCTGTTTTTT.

V gene TRBV5-1 combines with J gene TRBJ2-7; D is unresolved. Between the trimmed V and J ends, which lost 0 bases and 4 bases, there was a span of 11 bases. This CDR3 is built from 14 residues. The germline gives CDR1 SGHRS, CDR2 YFSETQ. The CDR3 nucleotides read TGCGCCAGCAGCTTGGAGGCAGGATCTTACGAGCAGTACTTC. It specifies CASSLEAGSYEQYF.

The rearrangement uses TRBV19 and TRBJ1-1, with TRBD1 identical over 9 bases. The germline CDR1 and CDR2 sequences are LNHDA and SQIVND (reference sequence). CDR3 size: 19 residues. Trimming removed 3 bases from V and 4 bases from J; junction bases left unmatched: 18. CDR3 sequence reads: CASSISYLDRGGGGTEAFF. CDR3 in DNA: TGTGCCAGTAGTATTTCTTATTTGGACAGGGGCGGCGGTGGCACTGAAGCTTTCTTT.

V and J are TRBV4-3 and TRBJ2-1, with TRBD2 identical over 8 bases. The ends lost 4 bases at V and 5 bases at J; junction bases unmatched: 13. The CDR3 sequence is 17 residues long. The V gene's germline CDR1 is LGHNA and CDR2 YSLEER. The CDR3 DNA is TGCGCCAGCAGCCCCGCGGGGATCGGGGGGGCCCACAATGAGCAGTTCTTC. Amino acids: CASSPAGIGGAHNEQFF.

V gene TRBV7-9 combines with J gene TRBJ1-6; D is perhaps TRBD1 (6 bases). This CDR3 is 15 amino acids long. Germline values: CDR1 SEHNR, CDR2 FQNEAQ (reference sequence). Between the trimmed V and J ends, which lost 5 bases and 7 bases, there was a span of 15 bases. For the CDR3, the DNA is TGTGCCAGCAGCCCACAGGGAGGGTTGAATTCACCCCTCCACTTT. This encodes CASSPQGGLNSPLHF.

This clone was seen only once. The J gene is TRBJ2-4, the V gene TRBV5-1; D might be TRBD2 (6 bases). Germline V CDR1 and CDR2: SGHRS, YFSETQ. This CDR3 comprises 14 residues. Trimming left V 0 bases short and J 8 bases short, with 12 bases between. DNA for the CDR3: TGCGCCAGCAGCTTGGGACTCCGCGGGGACATTCAGTACTTC. This translates into CASSLGLRGDIQYF.

The J gene is TRBJ2-2, the V gene TRBV7-3, with D unresolved. Germline V gene sequence: CDR1 SGHTA, CDR2 FQGTGA. This CDR3 has 15 amino acids. Trimming removed 2 bases at V and 3 bases at J, with 10 bases between. The CDR3 reads CASSLAPTYTGELFF. CDR3 nucleotide sequence: TGTGCCAGCAGCTTAGCTCCCACGTACACCGGGGAGCTGTTTTTT. The variable domain in full, with the rest retrieved from reference TRBV7-3 and TRBJ2-2, is GAGVSQTPSNKVTEKGKYVELRCDPISGHTALYWYRQSLGQGPEFLIYFQGTGAADDSGLPNDRFFAVRPEGSVSTLKIQRTERGDSAVYLCASSLAPTYTGELFFGEGSRLTVL.

By sample share, this clone is medium-sized. This chain links TRBV6-4 with TRBJ2-3; D may be TRBD1 or TRBD2 (5 bases each). The V gene lost 3 bases and the J gene lost 2 bases, with 12 bases spanning the gap. The CDR3 runs 15 residues. Germline assignment: CDR1 MRHNA and CDR2 SNTAGT. CDR3 coding DNA: TGTGCCAGCAGTGAAAGCCCGGGGACCACAGATACGCAGTATTTT. This gives the protein CASSESPGTTDTQYF.

V and J are TRBV7-3 and TRBJ2-7, with D perhaps matching TRBD2 (5 bases). CDR1 SGHTA and CDR2 FQGTGA come from the germline V gene. The CDR3 runs 12 residues. V gave up 5 bases and J gave up 7 bases, with 12 bases separating them. CDR3 amino acids: CASSPRSGEQYF. CDR3 bases: TGTGCCAGCAGCCCCCGATCGGGGGAGCAGTACTTC. The variable domain in full, completed from reference TRBV7-3 and TRBJ2-7, reads GAGVSQTPSNKVTEKGKYVELRCDPISGHTALYWYRQSLGQGPEFLIYFQGTGAADDSGLPNDRFFAVRPEGSVSTLKIQRTERGDSAVYLCASSPRSGEQYFGPGTRLTVT.

This chain uses TRBV5-6 with TRBJ1-3; D remains unclear. The CDR3 runs 14 residues. Germline-derived CDR1 and CDR2 are SGHDT and YYEEEE. Between the trimmed V and J ends, which lost 0 bases and 0 bases, there was a span of 4 bases. CDR3 protein: CASSLDYSGNTIYF. The CDR3 region has the DNA TGTGCCAGCAGCTTGGACTACTCTGGAAACACCATATATTTT.

V is TRBV29-1 and J is TRBJ1-1, with unresolved D. The ends were cut back, 2 bases at V and 0 bases at J, with 13 bases in the middle. This CDR3 has 15 residues. Germline V gives CDR1 SQVTM, CDR2 ANQGSEA. The DNA for the CDR3 is TGCAGCGTTGAACTCGGGGTGGAGTTGAACACTGAAGCTTTCTTT. This sequence encodes CSVELGVELNTEAFF.

V gene TRBV5-8 combines with J gene TRBJ2-6, with a possible D match to TRBD1 (6 bases). This CDR3 region has 17 residues. The ends were cut back, 3 bases at V and 0 bases at J, with 13 bases in the middle. Per germline, CDR1 SGHTS and CDR2 YDEGEE. CDR3 protein: CASSSRQAVSGANVLTF. As DNA, the CDR3 is TGTGCCAGCAGCTCGAGACAGGCTGTCTCTGGGGCCAACGTCCTGACTTTC.

The chain uses TRBV11-3 and TRBJ2-2; 7 positions match TRBD2. Germline values: CDR1 SGHNT, CDR2 YENEEA. The CDR3 covers 13 residues. The V gene end was trimmed by 5 bases and the J gene end by 6 bases; junction bases not matched to a gene: 3. The CDR3 reads CASSRAGSGELFF. The CDR3 nucleotides are TGTGCCAGCAGCCGAGCGGGGTCCGGGGAGCTGTTTTTT.

The chain joins TRBV5-1 to TRBJ1-2; D remains ambiguous. The CDR3 runs to 15 residues. Germline V lookup: CDR1 SGHRS, CDR2 YFSETQ. V lost 4 bases and J 2 bases, leaving 15 bases between the germline ends. This CDR3 is CASSPGVIMNYGYTF. Written as DNA, the CDR3 is TGCGCCAGCAGCCCTGGAGTGATAATGAACTATGGCTACACCTTC.

The J gene is TRBJ2-2, the V gene TRBV5-4; D possibly matches TRBD1 or TRBD2 (5 bases each). Per germline, CDR1 SGHNT and CDR2 YYREEE (reference sequence). V was cut by 2 bases and J by 3 bases, with 11 bases left in between. The CDR3 is 15 residues long. The CDR3 DNA reads TGTGCCAGCAGCTTCGAGGGGCGGGACACCGGGGAGCTGTTTTTT. Encoded protein: CASSFEGRDTGELFF.

The rearrangement links TRBV15 to TRBJ2-7, with TRBD1 matching 7 bases. This CDR3 is 14 amino acids long. V shed 5 bases, J shed 3 bases, and the junction held 7 bases outside the gene matches. The germline V gene has CDR1 LNHNV and CDR2 YYDKDF (reference sequence). The CDR3 bases are TGTGCCACCAGCCCCCGTGGGACAGTCTACGAGCAGTACTTC. Its translation: CATSPRGTVYEQYF.

The rearrangement uses TRBV2 and TRBJ2-3; a possible D gene is TRBD2 (6 bases). CDR1 and CDR2 from the germline V gene are SNHLY and FYNNEI. V dropped 5 bases and J dropped 5 bases, with 17 bases sitting between them. The CDR3 length is 15 residues. The CDR3 reads CASSRRVGGEDTQYF. The CDR3 DNA reads TGTGCCAGCAGTCGACGGGTGGGGGGAGAAGATACGCAGTATTTT.

Details on this clone: The same CDR3 also results from other DNA sequences found in this sample. The chain has TRBV5-6 and TRBJ2-3, with TRBD2 as a possible D gene (6 bases). The CDR3 spans 16 residues. The V gene's germline CDR1 is SGHDT and CDR2 YYEEEE. Deletions cut 0 bases from V and 1 base from J, with 12 bases between. CDR3 coding DNA: TGTGCCAGCAGCTTGGGGAGGAGGGGAGGCACAGATACGCAGTATTTT. Translated: CASSLGRRGGTDTQYF.

The chain is built from TRBV4-1 and TRBJ2-1; 11 bases map to TRBD1. Germline V gives CDR1 MGHRA, CDR2 YSYEKL. The V and J ends lost 8 bases and 3 bases, in that order; junction bases with no gene match: 3. The CDR3 runs 14 residues. CDR3 sequence: CASGQGANYNEQFF. The CDR3, as DNA: TGCGCCAGCGGACAGGGGGCTAACTACAATGAGCAGTTCTTC.

The J gene is TRBJ2-7, the V gene TRBV6-5; the D gene is possibly TRBD1 (8 bases). CDR1 and CDR2 from the germline V gene are MNHEY and SVGAGI. CDR3 length equals 14 residues. Deletions cut 3 bases from V and 4 bases from J, with 13 bases between. The CDR3 DNA reads as TGTGCCAGCAGTTATGGACAGGGAGGGTACGAGCAGTACTTC. This translates into CASSYGQGGYEQYF.

The J gene is TRBJ2-7, the V gene TRBV5-8; 8 bases fit TRBD1. This CDR3 has 15 amino acids. Trimming removed 1 base from V and 2 bases from J; junction bases left unmatched: 5. Germline loops: CDR1 SGHTS, CDR2 YDEGEE. CDR3 residues: CASSLRGTGAYEQYF. In DNA form, the CDR3 reads TGTGCCAGCAGCTTGCGCGGGACAGGTGCCTACGAGCAGTACTTC.

CDR3 amino acids: CASSLEGQGSNEQFF. The CDR3 nucleotides read TGCGCCAGCAGCTTGGAGGGACAGGGGAGTAATGAGCAGTTCTTC. The chain employs TRBV5-1 and TRBJ2-1; 10 positions agree with TRBD1. This CDR3 has 15 residues. V lost 0 bases to trimming and J lost 7 bases; unmatched junction nucleotides: 4. Germline V CDR1 and CDR2: SGHRS, YFSETQ.

J is TRBJ1-2 and V is TRBV7-2, with 7 bases matching TRBD1. This CDR3 has 15 amino acids. Germline CDR1 reads SGHTA; CDR2 reads FQGNSA. V lost 5 bases, J lost 6 bases, and 12 bases stayed unmatched. CDR3: CASSPQRDSSNGYTF. CDR3 coding DNA: TGTGCCAGCAGCCCACAGAGGGACAGCAGCAATGGCTACACCTTC. The full variable domain, in which reference TRBV7-2 and TRBJ1-2 provide the parts outside the CDR3, is GAGVSQSPSNKVTEKGKDVELRCDPISGHTALYWYRQSLGQGLEFLIYFQGNSAPDKSGLPSDRFSAERTGGSVSTLTIQRTQQEDSAVYLCASSPQRDSSNGYTFGSGTRLTVV.

V usage is TRBV7-3 and J usage is TRBJ2-2, with D maybe TRBD1 (5 bases). CDR1 is SGHTA and CDR2 is FQGTGA in the germline V gene. This CDR3 comprises 13 residues. With 2 bases removed from V and 5 bases from J, the gap between germline ends came to 6 bases. CDR3 nucleotide sequence: TGTGCCAGCAGCTTATCAGGGACCGGGGAGCTGTTTTTT. Residues: CASSLSGTGELFF.